This T cell receptor (beta chain) emerged from a study of CD8+CD57+ T cells in acquired aplastic anemia. Study at large: Sorted CD4+ and CD8+ cells gave an average of roughly 3 ug of DNA.

Note on this clonotype: Its target is unknown.

The CDR3 has 15 amino acids. V lost 1 base, J lost 2 bases, and 11 bases lay in between. Study-wide points: Both patients and controls carried the same twenty-nine CD8+ CDR3 sequences.

CDR3 and TCR beta VDJ profiling relied on a genomic DNA template. TCRdb analysed the reads with MiXCR anew, one entry per CDR3 protein. The repertoire holds roughly 280,000 distinct CDR3 sequences, with about three fifths as singletons. Whoever was chosen for sequencing had shown CD8+CD57+ cell expansion by flow cytometry. Severe acquired aplastic anemia was present in every patient. Therapy had not been given to patients before blood sampling. This receptor was obtained from a human donor with aplastic anemia. V gene TRBV12-3 or TRBV12-4 combines with J gene TRBJ2-5; TRBD1 is a possible D gene (5 bases). What was sequenced was sorted CD4+, CD8+, or CD8+CD57+ T cells (not recorded which) from PBMCs. CDR3 sequence: CASSLGTWDQETQYF. The CDR3 DNA sequence: TGTGCCAGCAGTTTAGGGACATGGGATCAAGAGACCCAGTACTTC.